The 10 T cell receptor beta chains presented below share a single source sample, sequenced in a study of long-term antiretroviral therapy in people with HIV. Running of the v3.0 immunoSEQ assay took place at survey level. Here immunoSEQ multiplex PCR was the method, and the copy in TCRdb shows in-frame clones only, minus some. The profile shows about 7,200 clones, around 74% of them singletons. Specimen: unsorted PBMCs, collected about 0.9 years before starting antiretroviral therapy. Receptors originate from a man aged 40-50 years with HIV.

This clone was detected only a few times. The V call is TRBV18, the J call TRBJ1-6, with D hard to call. Trimming pared 0 bases from V and 9 bases from J, leaving 6 bases between. Germline CDR1 reads KGHSH; CDR2 reads LQKENI. CDR3 length: 13 amino acids. The CDR3 coding sequence is TGTGCCAGCTCACCACCGGATCCTTCACCCCTCCACTTT. Translation gives CASSPPDPSPLHF.

This rearrangement joins TRBV2 to TRBJ1-1; maybe TRBD1 (5 bases). The CDR3 spans 12 residues. CDR1 SNHLY and CDR2 FYNNEI come from the germline V gene. V lost 9 bases, J lost 2 bases, and 10 bases lay in between. CDR3 sequence: CASNRHNTEAFF. The DNA of the CDR3 is TGTGCCAGTAACAGGCACAACACTGAAGCTTTCTTT.

V is TRBV11-2 and J is TRBJ2-7; D remains unclear. The V and J ends lost 5 bases and 2 bases respectively, with 16 bases between them. The CDR3 runs 15 residues. Germline V gene data show CDR1 as SGHAT and CDR2 as FQNNGV. The CDR3 nucleotides are TGTGCCAGCAGCGGACGACAAAGCGTGCCCTACGAGCAGTACTTC. The encoded protein is CASSGRQSVPYEQYF.

This clone appeared a few times. A junction end diverges from the germline sequence, so it may reflect a read error. V gene TRBV27 combines with J gene TRBJ2-1; TRBD2 matches at 11 bases. The CDR3 totals 13 residues. Germline V gene sequence: CDR1 MNHEY, CDR2 SMNVEV (reference sequence). The CDR3 DNA follows: TGTGCCAGCTCAGGACATAGCGGGGGGGCAAGGATCTTC. It codes for CASSGHSGGARIF.

The J gene is TRBJ1-1, the V gene TRBV28, with 8 nucleotides matching TRBD1. The CDR3 covers 12 residues. Germline V gene data show CDR1 as MDHEN and CDR2 as SYDVKM. V lost 4 bases, J lost 5 bases, and 0 bases stayed unmatched. The CDR3: CASSYRGTEAFF. The CDR3 region has the DNA TGTGCCAGCAGTTACAGGGGGACTGAAGCTTTCTTT.

DNA for the CDR3: TGCGCCAGCAGCTTGGCCTTGGGGGCCAACGGGGAGCTGTTTTTT. This codes for CASSLALGANGELFF. V usage is TRBV5-1 and J usage is TRBJ2-2; D may be TRBD1 (6 bases). V was clipped by 0 bases and J by 7 bases, with 13 bases between them. The germline gives CDR1 SGHRS, CDR2 YFSETQ. This CDR3 is built from 15 residues.

CDR3 loop: CASIDSYYEQYF. CDR3 nucleotides: TGTGCCAGCATCGACAGCTACTACGAGCAGTACTTC. This chain links TRBV6-1 with TRBJ2-7; D may be TRBD1 (5 bases). The germline V gene encodes CDR1 MNHNS and CDR2 SASEGT. CDR3 size: 12 residues. V lost 7 bases and J lost 3, with 10 bases in between.

This clone was counted between two and nine times. The rearrangement uses TRBV2 and TRBJ2-7, with D possibly matching TRBD1 (5 bases). Germline CDR1 reads SNHLY; CDR2 reads FYNNEI. The germline V and J ends were trimmed by 0 bases and 3 bases, with 24 bases remaining between them. The CDR3 contains 19 residues. This CDR3 reads CASSEAQGRGIHVHYEQYF. CDR3 DNA: TGTGCCAGCAGTGAAGCCCAAGGAAGGGGTATACACGTCCACTACGAGCAGTACTTC. Complete variable domain (other parts from reference TRBV2 and TRBJ2-7): EPEVTQTPSHQVTQMGQEVILRCVPISNHLYFYWYRQILGQKVEFLVSFYNNEISEKSEIFDDQFSVERPDGSNFTLKIRSTKLEDSAMYFCASSEAQGRGIHVHYEQYFGPGTRLTVT.

This clone is classed as medium-sized. The chain employs TRBV14 and TRBJ1-1, with D possibly being TRBD1 (6 bases). The CDR3 runs 15 residues. Deletions cut 1 base from V and 3 bases from J, with 12 bases between. CDR1 and CDR2 from the germline V gene are SGHDN and FVKESK. Here the CDR3 reads CASSQGWGADTEAFF. The DNA of the CDR3 is TGTGCCAGCAGCCAAGGATGGGGGGCCGACACTGAAGCTTTCTTT.

The CDR3 loop is CASGQGQYLWAFF. The CDR3 bases are TGTGCCAGCGGCCAGGGACAGTACCTATGGGCTTTCTTT. This sequence joins TRBV6-6 and TRBJ1-1; 7 nucleotides line up with TRBD1. In germline, CDR1 is MNHNY, CDR2 SVGAGI (reference sequence). Germline trimming cut 8 bases from V and 11 bases from J; bases unmatched to any gene: 14. The CDR3 consists of 13 residues.